These 2 T cell receptor beta chains originate from one sample sequenced in a study of blood T cell repertoires in COVID-19. TCRdb's copy holds only in-frame clones and misses some; the assay was immunoSEQ multiplex PCR. Of a few hundred thousand clones listed, approximately 85% are singletons. Source material: PBMCs or T cells enriched from blood (not recorded which). These receptors were collected from a woman in her 30s who had recovered from COVID-19.

The chain employs TRBV4-1 and TRBJ1-2; TRBD1 might be the D (6 bases). The CDR3 totals 16 residues. Per the germline V gene, CDR1 is MGHRA and CDR2 is YSYEKL. With 0 bases removed from V and 4 bases from J, the gap between germline ends came to 15 bases. The CDR3 sequence is CASSQEGGALSYGYTF. CDR3 DNA: TGCGCCAGCAGCCAAGAGGGGGGGGCCCTATCCTATGGCTACACCTTC.

The chain joins TRBV5-1 to TRBJ1-3, with TRBD1 identical over 9 bases. Germline values: CDR1 SGHRS, CDR2 YFSETQ. The CDR3 extends over 15 amino acids. V lost 4 bases to trimming and J lost 9 bases; unmatched junction nucleotides: 11. This chain's CDR3 is CASSPGTGSVGTIYF. The CDR3 DNA reads TGCGCCAGCAGCCCCGGGACAGGGAGTGTTGGCACCATATATTTT.